Below, 27 T cell receptor beta chains from the same sample are listed, as sequenced in a study of blood T cell repertoires in COVID-19. The table came from immunoSEQ multiplex PCR; TCRdb's copy has only in-frame clones and leaves some out. The top ten hold around 3.5% of the sample, which has about 170,000 clones, more than 75% seen once. The sequencing input was peripheral blood. These receptors were taken from a man aged 18 to 29 with active or convalescent COVID-19.

This chain joins TRBV19 and TRBJ1-2, with 8 nucleotides matching TRBD1. The CDR3 runs to 16 residues. Germline loops: CDR1 LNHDA, CDR2 SQIVND (reference sequence). Trimming at V came to 3 bases and at J to 0 bases, leaving 6 bases not matched to a gene. The CDR3 spells CASSIGTGPANYGYTF. DNA of the CDR3: TGTGCCAGTAGTATTGGGACAGGCCCAGCTAACTATGGCTACACCTTC.

The rearrangement links TRBV9 to TRBJ2-1, with 9 nucleotides matching TRBD2. Germline values: CDR1 SGDLS, CDR2 YYNGEE. The junction had 6 bases not matched to a gene; V was cut back by 0 bases and J by 5 bases. This CDR3 is 16 amino acids long. The CDR3 DNA sequence: TGTGCCAGCAGCGTAGCATTGACTAGCGGACACAATGAGCAGTTCTTC. Its protein product is CASSVALTSGHNEQFF.

This chain joins TRBV4-3 and TRBJ1-2, with 11 bases that match TRBD1. The germline gives CDR1 LGHNA, CDR2 YSLEER. This CDR3 contains 15 residues. V shed 1 base, J shed 8 bases, and the junction held 6 bases outside the gene matches. The CDR3 DNA follows: TGCGCCAGCAGCCAAGTAGGACAGGGGGCCCAGGGCTACACCTTC. It is translated as CASSQVGQGAQGYTF.

This rearrangement joins TRBV29-1 to TRBJ2-3; 9 bases match TRBD2. The trim removed 6 bases at V and 0 bases at J, leaving 13 bases unmatched. Per the germline V gene, CDR1 is SQVTM and CDR2 is ANQGSEA. This CDR3 is built from 17 residues. CDR3 bases: TGCAGCGTCCCGTGGGCGGGAGGGACCCTTAGCACAGATACGCAGTATTTT. It is translated as CSVPWAGGTLSTDTQYF.

This clone showed up just once. V gene TRBV28 combines with J gene TRBJ1-1, with a tentative D call TRBD1 (6 bases). V shed 5 bases and J shed 10 bases, with 23 bases lying between them. The length of the CDR3 is 15 residues. The V gene's germline CDR1 is MDHEN and CDR2 SYDVKM. The CDR3 sequence: CASSPSRGTPLGAFF. DNA for the CDR3: TGTGCCAGCAGTCCCTCCCGAGGGACACCCCTGGGAGCTTTCTTT.

The gene calls are TRBV4-2 and TRBJ1-1, with D maybe TRBD1 (5 bases). CDR1 is LGHNA, CDR2 YNFKEQ, per germline. V gave up 1 base and J gave up 4 bases, with 10 bases separating them. The CDR3 has 14 residues. The CDR3 DNA is TGTGCCAGCAGCCAAGCAGCCGGGGGCACTGAAGCTTTCTTT. This gives the protein CASSQAAGGTEAFF.

CDR3: CASSLSPNTDTQYF. CDR3 nucleotides: TGTGCCAGCAGCTTATCGCCTAACACAGATACGCAGTATTTT. The chain is built from TRBV7-3 and TRBJ2-3, with D unresolved. The germline gives CDR1 SGHTA, CDR2 FQGTGA. V was trimmed by 2 bases and J by 2 bases, leaving 8 bases between them. This CDR3 region has 14 residues.

The rearrangement uses TRBV6-5 and TRBJ2-1; D is unclear. The germline CDR1 and CDR2 sequences are MNHEY and SVGAGI. The V and J ends lost 9 bases and 0 bases respectively, with 9 bases between them. The CDR3 sequence is 13 residues long. CDR3 coding DNA: TGTGCCAGTACTATTAGCTCCTACAATGAGCAGTTCTTC. Its translation: CASTISSYNEQFF.

The gene calls are TRBV7-2 and TRBJ1-2; 7 bases fit TRBD1. The CDR3 contains 14 residues. In germline, CDR1 is SGHTA, CDR2 FQGNSA. V gave up 1 base and J gave up 4 bases; unmatched junction bases: 3. The CDR3 reads CASSLEGAFYGYTF. In DNA, the CDR3 is TGTGCCAGCAGCTTAGAGGGGGCCTTCTATGGCTACACCTTC.

Note on this clone: Other DNA sequences of this sample code for an identical CDR3. This chain joins TRBV27 and TRBJ2-7; possible D gene TRBD2, 6 bases. CDR3 length equals 17 residues. Germline lookup yields CDR1 MNHEY and CDR2 SMNVEV (reference sequence). In DNA form, the CDR3 reads TGTGCCAGCAGTTTTAACTTATCGGGACTTAGACGTTACGAACAGTACGTC. Its translation: CASSFNLSGLRRYEQYV.

This clone has only a few counts. This chain connects TRBV7-2 to TRBJ1-1; a weak D match, TRBD1 (5 bases). Germline values: CDR1 SGHTA, CDR2 FQGNSA. Trimming shortened V by 0 bases and J by 4 bases, and 9 bases separated the two germline ends. This CDR3 is built from 14 residues. CDR3 sequence (DNA): TGTGCCAGCAGCTTAGCGTCCAGGGTCACTGAAGCTTTCTTT. This translates into CASSLASRVTEAFF.

The chain is built from TRBV11-3 and TRBJ2-1; D unresolved. CDR1 SGHNT and CDR2 YENEEA come from the germline V gene. This CDR3 contains 13 residues. Trimming removed 5 bases from V and 2 bases from J, with 7 bases in between. Here the CDR3 DNA reads TGTGCCAGCAGCATCCTTCCCTACAATGAGCAGTTCTTC. The encoded protein is CASSILPYNEQFF.

The chain couples TRBV12-3 or TRBV12-4 to TRBJ1-2; D remains ambiguous. This CDR3 region has 13 residues. V gave up 1 base and J gave up 4 bases, with 7 bases separating them. The CDR3 loop reads CASSLVAGYGYTF. The CDR3 nucleotides read TGTGCCAGCAGTTTAGTGGCAGGCTATGGCTACACCTTC.

The J gene is TRBJ2-4, the V gene TRBV15; 9 bases match TRBD1. CDR3 length: 15 amino acids. CDR1 is LNHNV and CDR2 is YYDKDF in the germline V gene (reference sequence). V lost 9 bases and J lost 1; bases outside the gene matches: 7. The CDR3, as DNA: TGTGCCACGAGGAGAGGGACAGGGGCCAAAAACATTCAGTACTTC. Protein sequence: CATRRGTGAKNIQYF.

This chain links TRBV19 with TRBJ2-1; D might be TRBD1 (6 bases). Germline V CDR1 and CDR2: LNHDA, SQIVND (reference sequence). This CDR3 is 14 amino acids long. Trimming shortened V by 7 bases and J by 2 bases, and 12 bases separated the two germline ends. The CDR3 coding sequence is TGTGCCAGTAAGAACAGGGCCACCTACAATGAGCAGTTCTTC. Its translation: CASKNRATYNEQFF. Combining the CDR3 with reference TRBV19 and TRBJ2-1 gives the whole variable domain DGGITQSPKYLFRKEGQNVTLSCEQNLNHDAMYWYRQDPGQGLRLIYYSQIVNDFQKGDIAEGYSVSREKKESFPLTVTSAQKNPTAFYLCASKNRATYNEQFFGPGTRLTVL.

CDR3 loop: CASSQVSGPGTEAFF. DNA of the CDR3: TGTGCCAGCAGCCAAGTGTCCGGTCCGGGCACTGAAGCTTTCTTT. The chain employs TRBV3-1 (or the pseudogene TRBV3-2) and TRBJ1-1, with no clear D. Trimming removed 1 base at V and 4 bases at J, with 13 bases between. This CDR3 has 15 residues. Germline CDR1 reads LGHDT; CDR2 reads YNNKEL (reference sequence).

In this sample, this clone turned up a few times. The genes are TRBV29-1 and TRBJ2-7; no clear D gene. V was clipped by 4 bases and J by 2 bases, with 9 bases between them. CDR1 and CDR2 from the germline V gene are SQVTM and ANQGSEA. The CDR3 is made up of 12 amino acids. The CDR3 bases are TGCAGCGTTGTTTGGCAGGCCTACGAGCAGTACTTC. It is translated as CSVVWQAYEQYF.

The rearrangement links TRBV5-1 to TRBJ1-6, with a possible D match to TRBD1 (5 bases). Trimming shortened V by 4 bases and J by 6 bases, and 14 bases separated the two germline ends. The CDR3 consists of 15 residues. CDR1 and CDR2 from the germline V gene are SGHRS and YFSETQ. The CDR3 reads CASSPGGSFNSPLHF. The CDR3 nucleotides read TGCGCCAGCAGCCCGGGGGGGAGTTTTAATTCACCCCTCCACTTT.

The chain combines TRBV7-9 with TRBJ2-1; 11 bases map to TRBD1. The germline gives CDR1 SEHNR, CDR2 FQNEAQ (reference sequence). The CDR3 runs to 16 residues. V dropped 5 bases and J dropped 4; count of bases not matched to a gene: 7. Written as DNA, the CDR3 is TGTGCCAGCAGCCGCCCGGGACAGGGGGATTACAATGAGCAGTTCTTC. Translated: CASSRPGQGDYNEQFF.

The chain combines TRBV5-4 with TRBJ2-1; 11 bases match TRBD2. This CDR3 is built from 15 residues. Germline loops: CDR1 SGHNT, CDR2 YYREEE (reference sequence). The J segment lost 2 bases and the V segment lost 4 bases, leaving 2 bases of the junction unmatched. The CDR3 here is CASSPGLAAYNEQFF. The CDR3 DNA reads TGTGCCAGCAGCCCGGGACTAGCGGCCTACAATGAGCAGTTCTTC.

This clone appeared a single time. V usage is TRBV24-1 and J usage is TRBJ2-3; D is possibly TRBD1 (6 bases). Germline lookup yields CDR1 KGHDR and CDR2 SFDVKD. The CDR3 runs to 16 residues. Trimming shortened V by 0 bases and J by 6 bases, and 15 bases separated the two germline ends. In DNA, the CDR3 is TGTGCCACCAGTGATTTGCTTGGGGGCGGAGTTGATACGCAGTATTTT. It yields the protein CATSDLLGGGVDTQYF.

This chain uses TRBV6-6 with TRBJ1-5; D uncertain. V was shortened by 0 bases and J by 6 bases, with 9 bases between the two germline ends. The CDR3 runs to 14 residues. The germline V gene encodes CDR1 MNHNY and CDR2 SVGAGI (reference sequence). CDR3 coding DNA: TGTGCCAGCAGTTACTCCCAAATAGCTCAGCCCCAGCATTTT. Encoded protein: CASSYSQIAQPQHF.

This clone occurred a few times. For the CDR3, the DNA is TGTGCCAGCAGCTTCGGGGGGGCCACTTCGGATACGCAGTATTTT. Amino acid sequence: CASSFGGATSDTQYF. V usage is TRBV7-2 and J usage is TRBJ2-3, with 8 bases fitting TRBD2. The CDR3 sequence is 15 residues long. Germline CDR1 SGHTA, CDR2 FQGNSA. V gave up 3 bases and J gave up 6 bases; unmatched junction bases: 8.

The chain is built from TRBV12-3 or TRBV12-4 and TRBJ1-4; 7 nucleotides line up with TRBD1. V dropped 5 bases and J dropped 16; count of bases not matched to a gene: 13. The CDR3 contains 13 residues. CDR3 sequence reads: CASSLNSGQARFF. The DNA for the CDR3 is TGTGCCAGCAGTCTAAACTCCGGACAGGCCCGGTTTTTT.

V gene TRBV18 combines with J gene TRBJ1-3, with D uncertain. Germline assignment: CDR1 KGHSH and CDR2 LQKENI. The CDR3 loop spans 13 amino acids. Trimming left V 2 bases short and J 2 bases short, with 4 bases between. The CDR3 protein is CASSPGPGNTIYF. In DNA form, the CDR3 reads TGTGCCAGCTCACCAGGGCCTGGAAACACCATATATTTT.

The gene calls are TRBV15 and TRBJ2-5; D is perhaps TRBD2 (5 bases). CDR1 LNHNV and CDR2 YYDKDF come from the germline V gene (reference sequence). The CDR3 length is 16 residues. V dropped 0 bases and J dropped 1 base, with 12 bases sitting between them. The CDR3 protein is CATSRDEGKGQETQYF. CDR3 nucleotide sequence: TGTGCCACCAGCAGAGATGAGGGAAAGGGCCAAGAGACCCAGTACTTC. The full variable domain, completed using reference TRBV15 and TRBJ2-5, is DAMVIQNPRYQVTQFGKPVTLSCSQTLNHNVMYWYQQKSSQAPKLLFHYYDKDFNNEADTPDNFQSRRPNTSFCFLDIRSPGLGDTAMYLCATSRDEGKGQETQYFGPGTRLLVL.

J is TRBJ1-6 and V is TRBV9; 11 positions match TRBD1. The J segment lost 8 bases and the V segment lost 0 bases, leaving 4 bases of the junction unmatched. CDR3 length equals 16 residues. Germline loops: CDR1 SGDLS, CDR2 YYNGEE. CDR3 protein: CASSVAGTGGHSPLHF. CDR3 nucleotides: TGTGCCAGCAGCGTAGCGGGGACAGGGGGTCATTCACCCCTCCACTTT.